Listed below are T cell receptor beta chains from one sample, sequenced in a study of post-analysis software for immune sequencing data. TCRdb analysed the PCR reads with MiXCR anew, one entry per CDR3 protein. The data show more than 450,000 distinct CDR3 sequences, around 44% seen once. Sequencing was done on a sample of blood. Source of these receptors: a girl between 10 and 17 years old with multiple sclerosis. Both conserved end residues are part of each CDR3. Fields, in order: D gene, CDR3 length, J gene, clone size, V gene, CDR3 protein, CDR3 DNA. A D gene is named only where the DNA matches it firmly. Size values are once, few and many counts, or a class for expanded clones, and some rows have none.

TRBD1	13	TRBJ1-1	once	TRBV29-1	CSIRDSHNTEAFF	TGCAGCATCAGGGACAGCCACAACACTGAAGCTTTCTTT
TRBD2	15	TRBJ2-1	few	TRBV10-3	CAINIGAGDHNEQFF	TGTGCCATCAATATAGGAGCGGGGGACCACAATGAGCAGTTCTTC
TRBD1	16	TRBJ2-6	few	TRBV5-1	CASSPYRGTGANVLTF	TGCGCCAGCAGCCCATACAGGGGAACTGGGGCCAACGTCCTGACTTTC
TRBD1	13	TRBJ2-7	few	TRBV20-1	CSAVTGASGEQYF	TGCAGTGCAGTAACAGGGGCCTCCGGCGAGCAGTACTTC
NA	14	TRBJ2-1	NA	TRBV9	CASSVEGTRNEQFF	TGTGCCAGCAGCGTAGAAGGGACCCGCAATGAGCAGTTCTTC
NA	14	TRBJ2-7	NA	TRBV13	CASSLGGLYYEQYF	TGTGCCAGCAGCTTAGGCGGGCTTTACTACGAGCAGTACTTC
NA	15	TRBJ1-5	once	TRBV9	CASSVGLGEDQPQHF	TGTGCCAGCAGCGTAGGATTGGGGGAGGATCAGCCCCAGCATTTT
TRBD2	18	TRBJ2-7	NA	TRBV29-1	CSVDQISGRAPVPYEQYF	TGCAGCGTTGACCAGATTAGCGGGAGGGCCCCGGTTCCCTACGAGCAGTACTTC
NA	14	TRBJ2-4	NA	TRBV5-1	CACSLEQTKNIQYF	TGCGCCTGCAGCTTGGAACAGACCAAAAACATTCAGTACTTC
NA	13	TRBJ2-1	few	TRBV4-1	CASSQDRGETQFF	TGCGCCAGCAGCCAAGATAGAGGAGAGACCCAGTTCTTC
NA	13	TRBJ2-7	few	TRBV7-2	CASSPLSGYEQYF	TGTGCCAGCAGCCCCCTATCTGGCTACGAGCAGTACTTC
NA	16	TRBJ2-1	few	TRBV12-3/TRBV12-4	CASSFPPRRAFNEQFF	TGTGCCAGCAGTTTCCCCCCGAGGCGGGCGTTTAATGAGCAGTTCTTC
NA	16	TRBJ1-5	NA	TRBV4-1	CASSQEGPGRAMAQHF	TGCGCCAGCAGCCAAGAAGGCCCGGGAAGGGCTATGGCCCAGCATTTT
TRBD1	16	TRBJ1-1	NA	TRBV7-9	CASSGRDRDGNTEAFF	TGTGCCAGCAGCGGGCGCGACAGGGACGGGAACACTGAAGCTTTCTTT
TRBD1	14	TRBJ2-1	many	TRBV5-1	CASSLEQGRREQFF	TGCGCCAGCAGCTTGGAACAGGGGAGACGTGAGCAGTTCTTC
NA	13	TRBJ2-1	few	TRBV12-3/TRBV12-4	CASSLARRNEQFF	TGTGCCAGCAGTTTAGCGCGCCGCAATGAGCAGTTCTTC
NA	19	TRBJ2-3	NA	TRBV7-3	CASSLRGGNEGILTDTQYF	TGTGCCAGCAGCCTTCGAGGAGGTAACGAGGGAATACTCACAGATACGCAGTATTTT
TRBD2	16	TRBJ2-3	NA	TRBV4-1	CASSQGLAGGRDTQYF	TGCGCCAGCAGCCAAGGTCTCGCGGGGGGCAGAGATACGCAGTATTTT
NA	13	TRBJ2-1	NA	TRBV5-1	CASSPVGPREQFF	TGCGCCAGCAGCCCGGTGGGCCCCCGTGAGCAGTTCTTC
NA	13	TRBJ2-7	few	TRBV5-5	CASSQGTWDEQYF	TGTGCCAGCAGCCAGGGGACGTGGGACGAGCAGTACTTC
NA	16	TRBJ2-5	once	TRBV12-3/TRBV12-4	CASSPLRDSDLETQYF	TGTGCCAGCAGTCCCCTCCGAGACTCTGATTTAGAGACCCAGTACTTC
NA	15	TRBJ1-4	NA	TRBV12-3/TRBV12-4	CASSLGAGTNEKLFF	TGTGCCAGCAGTTTAGGTGCAGGAACTAATGAAAAACTGTTTTTT
NA	15	TRBJ2-7	NA	TRBV5-1	CASSAQGGIAYEQYF	TGCGCCAGCAGCGCCCAGGGGGGTATCGCCTACGAGCAGTACTTC
NA	15	TRBJ1-2	NA	TRBV10-3	CAISESAGRFYGYTF	TGTGCCATCAGTGAGTCGGCAGGGAGGTTCTATGGCTACACCTTC
NA	15	TRBJ1-2	few	TRBV10-2	CASSGSDPRTYGYTF	TGCGCCAGCAGTGGGTCAGATCCCAGGACCTATGGCTACACCTTC
TRBD1	14	TRBJ2-1	NA	TRBV12-3/TRBV12-4	CASRGQGVDNEQFF	TGTGCCAGCAGGGGACAGGGGGTGGACAATGAGCAGTTCTTC
NA	14	TRBJ2-1	few	TRBV9	CASSARSSYNEQFF	TGTGCCAGCAGCGCACGGAGCTCCTACAATGAGCAGTTCTTC
NA	14	TRBJ1-2	few	TRBV4-1	CASSQEQGNYGYTF	TGCGCCAGCAGCCAAGAGCAAGGGAACTATGGCTACACCTTC
TRBD2	16	TRBJ2-3	NA	TRBV12-5	CASGRTSGECTDTQYF	TGTGCTAGTGGTCGGACTAGCGGGGAGTGCACAGATACGCAGTATTTT
TRBD1	14	TRBJ2-7	NA	TRBV20-1	CSAINLQGVHEQYF	TGCAGTGCGATTAATTTACAGGGGGTCCACGAGCAGTACTTC
NA	17	TRBJ1-5	few	TRBV27	CASSFTGRGFFNQPQHF	TGTGCCAGCAGTTTTACAGGGCGGGGTTTTTTCAATCAGCCCCAGCATTTT
NA	12	TRBJ2-7	NA	TRBV24-1	CATSWGRTEQYF	TGTGCCACCTCTTGGGGCAGGACAGAGCAGTACTTC
NA	13	TRBJ2-7	NA	TRBV12-3/TRBV12-4	CASSLPGVNEQYF	TGTGCCAGCAGTCTCCCAGGGGTGAATGAGCAGTACTTC
NA	12	TRBJ2-1	NA	TRBV12-3/TRBV12-4	CASSFNRDEQFF	TGTGCCAGCAGTTTTAACAGGGATGAGCAGTTCTTC
TRBD1	15	TRBJ2-7	NA	TRBV6-6	CASSRPGQGLGEQYF	TGTGCCAGCAGTAGACCGGGACAGGGGTTGGGGGAGCAGTACTTC
NA	12	TRBJ1-2	NA	TRBV10-3	CAISREDYGYTF	TGTGCCATCAGCCGGGAGGACTATGGCTACACCTTC
NA	14	TRBJ2-3	NA	TRBV15	CATSREYLIDTQYF	TGTGCCACCAGCAGAGAATATCTAATCGATACGCAGTATTTT
TRBD1	14	TRBJ1-2	few	TRBV12-3/TRBV12-4	CASRAGGPSRGYTF	TGTGCCAGCAGGGCAGGGGGCCCCTCTAGGGGCTACACCTTC
NA	12	TRBJ2-1	few	TRBV10-3	CATLRDGDEQFF	TGTGCCACGCTAAGGGACGGGGATGAGCAGTTCTTC
NA	14	TRBJ2-5	few	TRBV5-1	CASSLAQGPWEQYF	TGCGCCAGCAGCTTGGCCCAGGGTCCATGGGAGCAGTACTTC
NA	13	TRBJ1-1	once	TRBV5-1	CASSGLGGTEAFF	TGCGCCAGCAGCGGGTTAGGGGGCACTGAAGCTTTCTTT
NA	16	TRBJ2-7	few	TRBV28	CASSSFSRERVYEQYF	TGTGCCAGCAGTTCATTCTCTCGGGAAAGGGTCTACGAGCAGTACTTC
TRBD2	13	TRBJ2-7	NA	TRBV12-3/TRBV12-4	CASRLAGSREQYF	TGTGCCAGTCGACTAGCGGGATCACGCGAGCAGTACTTC
TRBD2	16	TRBJ2-5	NA	TRBV10-3	CAISESSGELAKTQYF	TGTGCCATCAGTGAGTCGAGCGGGGAATTAGCGAAGACCCAGTACTTC
NA	14	TRBJ1-6	NA	TRBV20-1	CSARFIGERSPLHF	TGCAGTGCTCGCTTTATAGGAGAGAGGTCACCCCTCCACTTT
TRBD2	16	TRBJ2-3	NA	TRBV5-1	CASSWGAGASTDTQYF	TGCGCCAGCAGCTGGGGAGCGGGAGCGAGCACAGATACGCAGTATTTT
NA	15	TRBJ2-1	NA	TRBV3-1	CASSQDLATNNEQFF	TGTGCCAGCAGCCAAGACCTAGCGACTAACAATGAGCAGTTCTTC
NA	13	TRBJ1-2	few	TRBV11-2	CASSLAGAGGYTF	TGTGCCAGCAGCTTAGCGGGGGCCGGGGGCTACACCTTC
NA	13	TRBJ1-1	NA	TRBV6-5	CASSYQLNTEAFF	TGTGCCAGCAGTTACCAGTTGAACACTGAAGCTTTCTTT
TRBD2	14	TRBJ2-7	NA	TRBV7-9	CASSRGTSGTEQYF	TGTGCCAGCAGCAGAGGGACTAGCGGGACCGAGCAGTACTTC
TRBD1	14	TRBJ1-1	NA	TRBV6-5	CASRKTGLGAEAFF	TGTGCCAGCCGAAAGACAGGGCTTGGGGCTGAAGCTTTCTTT
NA	15	TRBJ2-1	NA	TRBV7-2	CASSSSRVSYNEQFF	TGTGCCAGCAGCTCGTCCAGGGTCTCCTACAATGAGCAGTTCTTC
TRBD2	13	TRBJ2-3	NA	TRBV5-1	CASRREGTDTQYF	TGCGCCAGCAGACGGGAGGGAACAGATACGCAGTATTTT
NA	15	TRBJ2-3	once	TRBV5-1	CASSLGGGDTDTQYF	TGCGCCAGCAGCTTGGGTGGAGGGGACACAGATACGCAGTATTTT
NA	16	TRBJ2-7	NA	TRBV4-1	CASSQEGVGRAYEQYF	TGCGCCAGCAGCCAAGAAGGGGTCGGGCGGGCCTACGAGCAGTACTTC
TRBD2	16	TRBJ2-3	NA	TRBV9	CASSPILAGDPDTQYF	TGTGCCAGCAGCCCGATACTAGCGGGGGATCCAGATACGCAGTATTTT
NA	14	TRBJ1-2	few	TRBV5-1	CASSLAADNYGYTF	TGCGCCAGCAGCTTGGCCGCAGATAACTATGGCTACACCTTC
TRBD2	17	TRBJ2-1	few	TRBV15	CATSRDPGGGRYNEQFF	TGTGCCACCAGCAGAGATCCTGGCGGGGGTAGATACAATGAGCAGTTCTTC
TRBD1	16	TRBJ1-1	NA	TRBV5-1	CASSLAVLGQGQQAFF	TGCGCCAGCAGCTTGGCCGTCTTGGGACAGGGTCAACAAGCTTTCTTT